This entry describes one T cell receptor beta chain. What this receptor recognizes is not known. The junction and the germline gene differ at one end; a read error may be behind it. Each collaborating institution followed its own protocols to collect whole blood in K2EDTA tubes. For TCRbeta analysis, collaborators shipped samples in one of three forms: frozen whole blood, isolated PBMCs, or DNA extracted from either of those sample types. There are 14 amino acids in the CDR3, from cysteine to phenylalanine inclusive. Only the CDR3 region is kept as DNA, spanning 42 bases read in frame from base 1. From a lookup of the germline V gene, CDR1 and CDR2 are SGHTA and FQGNSA. The sample originates from a study of blood T cell repertoires in COVID-19 (dated by TCRdb to the early 2020s). Regarding the complete study: Samples covering the acute and convalescent phases of COVID-19 were provided by collaborators in the United States, Italy and Spain. Samples were obtained from the ongoing ImmuneRACE study (first 160 participants) and from some 1,300 subjects provided by 6 global collaborators. The prospective study material was composed of cDNA or gDNA derived from T cells, B-cell-depleted T cells, or PBMCs. The sample metadata nearly always contained a de-identified subject ID, COVID-19 status, age in years and sex. Where available, HLA class I and class II types were taken from metadata supplied by the sample provider and were not determined by assay-based typing. The repertoires were released in a freely available public database meant as a resource for research on the immune response to SARS-CoV-2. Deeply sampled blood TCRbeta repertoires from subjects exposed to, actively infected with, or recovered from COVID-19 were included in the dataset.

The full study reports these points: The quantity of clinical and demographic metadata differed by source and by participant and was supplied without curation.

TCRbeta CDR3 regions were amplified from genomic DNA by means of the immunoSEQ Assay, a bias-controlled multiplex PCR. For the original study's pipeline: The number of nucleated cells in each sample was estimated from the amplification of reference gene primers within the assay. Sequence reads were collapsed and filtered to measure the absolute abundance of every unique TCRbeta CDR3 rearrangement. For each sample, productive Simpson clonality was calculated by taking the square root of Simpson's diversity index across productive rearrangements. In TCRdb, the immuneACCESS table is reduced to in-frame sequences with V and J assigned. These tables do not hold every clone; where another copy was compared, an unresolved V gene accounts for under half, and the others remain unexplained. V and J calls and clone size are given by that table; D and trimming were obtained from the DNA. The sample contains some 76,000 clones, more than 85% of them found a single time. The ten largest clones take up about 0.56% of the sample.

Sample: peripheral blood. The receptor's source is a man between 60 and 70 years old with acute or convalescent COVID-19. Here the chain combines TRBV7-2 and TRBJ2-3; a stretch of 8 junction bases matches TRBD2. The DNA is as follows: TGTGCCAGCACCTTAGATAGCGGGGCAAATACGCAGTATTTT. Its translation is CASTLDSGANTQYF.